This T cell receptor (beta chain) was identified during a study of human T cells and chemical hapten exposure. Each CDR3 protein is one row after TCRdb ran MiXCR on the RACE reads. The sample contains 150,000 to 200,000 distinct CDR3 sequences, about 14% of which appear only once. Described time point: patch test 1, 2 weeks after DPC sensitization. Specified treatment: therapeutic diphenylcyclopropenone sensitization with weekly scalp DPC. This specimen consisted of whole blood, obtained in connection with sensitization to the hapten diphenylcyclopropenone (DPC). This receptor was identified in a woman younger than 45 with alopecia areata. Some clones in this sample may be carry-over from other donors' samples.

The CDR3 here is CASAQGKDNQPQHF. As DNA, the CDR3 is TGTGCCAGTGCTCAGGGGAAGGACAATCAGCCCCAGCATTTT. The gene calls are TRBV19 and TRBJ1-5; D is perhaps TRBD1 (6 bases). V lost 8 bases and J lost 3, with 14 bases in between. The CDR3 contains 14 residues. Per germline, CDR1 LNHDA and CDR2 SQIVND (reference sequence).